Listed below are T cell receptor beta chains from one sample, sequenced in a study of blood T cell repertoires in COVID-19. Clones were read by immunoSEQ multiplex PCR, and TCRdb kept only the in-frame ones, dropping some. The sample consists of about 120,000 clones, 60% to 85% of them appearing once. Source material: peripheral blood. The receptors were gathered from a man aged 70 or older with acute or convalescent COVID-19. Both conserved end residues are part of each CDR3. Fields, in order: clone size, D gene, J gene, V gene, CDR3 protein, CDR3 DNA. D genes are given only for firm matches. Clone size is not always given. Where it is, it says once, few, many or a class for expanded clones.

abundance: -; d_gene: -; j_gene: TRBJ2-7; v_gene: TRBV30; CDR3aa: CAWKNGGGGKQYF; CDR3nt: TGTGCCTGGAAAAATGGAGGGGGAGGGAAGCAGTACTTC
abundance: -; d_gene: -; j_gene: TRBJ2-3; v_gene: TRBV4-3; CDR3aa: CASSQGGQGGTQYF; CDR3nt: TGCGCCAGCAGCCAGGGGGGTCAGGGCGGTACGCAGTATTTT
abundance: once; d_gene: TRBD2; j_gene: TRBJ2-1; v_gene: TRBV6-5; CDR3aa: CASRRDYRINEQFF; CDR3nt: TGTGCCAGCAGGAGGGACTACAGGATCAATGAGCAGTTCTTC
abundance: once; d_gene: TRBD1; j_gene: TRBJ2-2; v_gene: TRBV7-2; CDR3aa: CASSFLGRGSIGELFF; CDR3nt: TGTGCCAGCAGCTTCTTGGGCAGGGGGTCGATCGGGGAGCTGTTTTTT
abundance: -; d_gene: TRBD1; j_gene: TRBJ1-5; v_gene: TRBV19; CDR3aa: CASTGQGFQPQHF; CDR3nt: TGTGCCAGCACGGGACAGGGGTTCCAGCCCCAGCATTTT
abundance: few; d_gene: -; j_gene: TRBJ1-3; v_gene: TRBV9; CDR3aa: CASSVEQGAGNTIYF; CDR3nt: TGTGCCAGCAGCGTAGAACAGGGAGCCGGAAACACCATATATTTT
abundance: -; d_gene: -; j_gene: TRBJ1-1; v_gene: TRBV30; CDR3aa: CAWSVPGIRREAFF; CDR3nt: TGTGCCTGGAGTGTACCGGGGATTCGACGTGAAGCTTTCTTT
abundance: -; d_gene: TRBD2; j_gene: TRBJ2-1; v_gene: TRBV19; CDR3aa: CARNRSGGVWNEQFF; CDR3nt: TGTGCCAGAAATCGTAGCGGGGGGGTATGGAATGAGCAGTTCTTC
abundance: -; d_gene: -; j_gene: TRBJ2-6; v_gene: TRBV7-8; CDR3aa: CASSLIRSGANVLTF; CDR3nt: TGTGCCAGCAGCTTAATTCGCTCTGGGGCCAACGTCCTGACTTTC
abundance: -; d_gene: TRBD1; j_gene: TRBJ2-3; v_gene: TRBV11-3; CDR3aa: CASSLGTGVDTQYF; CDR3nt: TGTGCCAGCAGCCTAGGGACAGGGGTAGATACGCAGTATTTT
abundance: -; d_gene: -; j_gene: TRBJ2-6; v_gene: TRBV2; CDR3aa: CASRSRTSGANVLTF; CDR3nt: TGTGCCAGCAGGAGCCGTACTTCTGGGGCCAACGTCCTGACTTTC
abundance: once; d_gene: -; j_gene: TRBJ1-5; v_gene: TRBV30; CDR3aa: CAWSSGGAQPQHF; CDR3nt: TGTGCCTGGAGTTCGGGGGGCGCTCAGCCCCAGCATTTT
abundance: once; d_gene: TRBD2; j_gene: TRBJ2-2; v_gene: TRBV7-8; CDR3aa: CASSHRAGASNRELFF; CDR3nt: TGTGCCAGCAGCCACCGGGCGGGAGCTTCAAACCGGGAGCTGTTTTTT
abundance: -; d_gene: TRBD1; j_gene: TRBJ1-5; v_gene: TRBV5-4; CDR3aa: CATGTANQPQHF; CDR3nt: TGTGCCACGGGGACAGCAAATCAGCCCCAGCATTTT
abundance: -; d_gene: TRBD2; j_gene: TRBJ2-5; v_gene: TRBV5-1; CDR3aa: CASSGRLAGETQYF; CDR3nt: TGCGCCAGCAGCGGAAGACTAGCGGGGGAGACCCAGTACTTC
abundance: -; d_gene: -; j_gene: TRBJ2-2; v_gene: TRBV25-1; CDR3aa: CASSGEGNGELFF; CDR3nt: TGTGCCAGCAGTGGCGAGGGTAACGGGGAGCTGTTTTTT
abundance: few; d_gene: -; j_gene: TRBJ2-3; v_gene: TRBV5-4; CDR3aa: CASSLGLTTDTQYF; CDR3nt: TGTGCCAGCAGCTTGGGACTTACCACAGATACGCAGTATTTT
abundance: -; d_gene: TRBD2; j_gene: TRBJ2-1; v_gene: TRBV15; CDR3aa: CATSSGSGGARNEQFF; CDR3nt: TGTGCCACCAGCAGCGGAAGCGGGGGGGCCCGGAATGAGCAGTTCTTC
abundance: -; d_gene: -; j_gene: TRBJ1-2; v_gene: TRBV6-5; CDR3aa: CASSYSFGSNYTF; CDR3nt: TGTGCCAGCAGTTACTCCTTTGGGAGTAACTACACCTTC
abundance: -; d_gene: -; j_gene: TRBJ2-7; v_gene: TRBV28; CDR3aa: CASSPGTSYEQYF; CDR3nt: TGTGCCAGCAGTCCCGGGACTTCCTACGAGCAGTACTTC
abundance: -; d_gene: -; j_gene: TRBJ1-2; v_gene: TRBV13; CDR3aa: CASSLGTGNYGYTF; CDR3nt: TGTGCCAGCAGCTTAGGAACGGGAAACTATGGCTACACCTTC
abundance: once; d_gene: -; j_gene: TRBJ1-1; v_gene: TRBV7-9; CDR3aa: CASSPLGLNTEAFF; CDR3nt: TGTGCCAGCAGCCCTTTGGGCCTGAACACTGAAGCTTTCTTT
abundance: -; d_gene: -; j_gene: TRBJ2-7; v_gene: TRBV5-6; CDR3aa: CASSLAAYEQYF; CDR3nt: TGTGCCAGCAGCTTGGCAGCCTACGAGCAGTACTTC
abundance: -; d_gene: TRBD2; j_gene: TRBJ2-7; v_gene: TRBV4-1; CDR3aa: CASRTDLAGSYEQYF; CDR3nt: TGCGCCAGCAGGACGGATTTAGCGGGGTCCTACGAGCAGTACTTC
abundance: once; d_gene: TRBD1; j_gene: TRBJ2-1; v_gene: TRBV5-1; CDR3aa: CASSFRLTGAGNEQFF; CDR3nt: TGCGCCAGCAGCTTCCGGTTGACAGGGGCGGGCAATGAGCAGTTCTTC
abundance: -; d_gene: TRBD1; j_gene: TRBJ2-7; v_gene: TRBV28; CDR3aa: CASTGTDYEQYF; CDR3nt: TGTGCCAGCACCGGGACAGACTACGAGCAGTACTTC
abundance: -; d_gene: TRBD1; j_gene: TRBJ1-1; v_gene: TRBV27; CDR3aa: CASTTRPETGNEAFF; CDR3nt: TGTGCCAGCACAACCCGTCCTGAGACAGGGAACGAAGCTTTCTTT
abundance: -; d_gene: -; j_gene: TRBJ2-5; v_gene: TRBV14; CDR3aa: CASSQGAVASQYF; CDR3nt: TGTGCCAGCAGCCAAGGGGCCGTCGCGAGCCAGTACTTC
abundance: -; d_gene: -; j_gene: TRBJ1-1; v_gene: TRBV12-3/TRBV12-4; CDR3aa: CASSLVRAEAFF; CDR3nt: TGTGCCAGCAGTTTAGTCAGGGCTGAAGCTTTCTTT
abundance: -; d_gene: TRBD1; j_gene: TRBJ1-2; v_gene: TRBV18; CDR3aa: CASSRQGSDYGYTF; CDR3nt: TGTGCCAGCTCCCGACAGGGATCTGACTATGGCTACACCTTC
abundance: -; d_gene: TRBD1; j_gene: TRBJ2-5; v_gene: TRBV5-1; CDR3aa: CASKLSTGTETQYF; CDR3nt: TGCGCCAGCAAACTTTCGACAGGGACAGAGACCCAGTACTTC
abundance: once; d_gene: -; j_gene: TRBJ2-7; v_gene: TRBV10-3; CDR3aa: CATAEGRNYEQYF; CDR3nt: TGTGCCACAGCTGAAGGGAGAAATTACGAGCAGTACTTC
abundance: -; d_gene: TRBD1; j_gene: TRBJ1-1; v_gene: TRBV24-1; CDR3aa: CATSDSRTGGFTEAFF; CDR3nt: TGTGCCACCAGTGATTCTCGGACAGGGGGCTTCACTGAAGCTTTCTTT
abundance: once; d_gene: -; j_gene: TRBJ1-4; v_gene: TRBV9; CDR3aa: CASSVGGLDEKLFF; CDR3nt: TGTGCCAGCAGCGTAGGAGGGTTGGATGAAAAACTGTTTTTT
abundance: -; d_gene: TRBD2; j_gene: TRBJ2-3; v_gene: TRBV4-1; CDR3aa: CASSQGGGGDTQYF; CDR3nt: TGCGCCAGCAGCCAAGGCGGGGGGGGAGATACGCAGTATTTT
abundance: few; d_gene: -; j_gene: TRBJ1-6; v_gene: TRBV18; CDR3aa: CASSPYDRQVSPLHF; CDR3nt: TGTGCCAGCTCACCTTACGACAGGCAAGTCTCACCCCTCCACTTT
abundance: few; d_gene: TRBD2; j_gene: TRBJ2-3; v_gene: TRBV11-2; CDR3aa: CASSLDGRLATDTQYF; CDR3nt: TGTGCCAGCAGCTTAGATGGAAGACTAGCAACAGATACGCAGTATTTT
abundance: -; d_gene: TRBD1; j_gene: TRBJ2-7; v_gene: TRBV5-1; CDR3aa: CASSLDPGGYEQYF; CDR3nt: TGCGCCAGCAGCTTGGATCCAGGGGGCTACGAGCAGTACTTC
abundance: few; d_gene: -; j_gene: TRBJ1-3; v_gene: TRBV7-9; CDR3aa: CASSFQGSGNTIYF; CDR3nt: TGTGCCAGCAGCTTTCAGGGCTCTGGAAACACCATATATTTT
abundance: once; d_gene: TRBD1; j_gene: TRBJ2-7; v_gene: TRBV7-2; CDR3aa: CASSGDRVYEQYF; CDR3nt: TGTGCCAGCAGTGGGGACAGAGTCTACGAGCAGTACTTC
abundance: once; d_gene: TRBD1; j_gene: TRBJ1-5; v_gene: TRBV28; CDR3aa: CASSNRTGISNQPQHF; CDR3nt: TGTGCCAGCAGTAACAGGACAGGGATTAGCAATCAGCCCCAGCATTTT
abundance: -; d_gene: TRBD1; j_gene: TRBJ2-5; v_gene: TRBV19; CDR3aa: CASSPDREGTQYF; CDR3nt: TGTGCCAGTAGTCCGGACAGGGAAGGGACCCAGTACTTC
abundance: -; d_gene: -; j_gene: TRBJ1-2; v_gene: TRBV23-1; CDR3aa: CASSQTGHGYTF; CDR3nt: TGCGCCAGCAGTCAGACGGGTCACGGCTACACCTTC
abundance: -; d_gene: TRBD2; j_gene: TRBJ2-3; v_gene: TRBV7-3; CDR3aa: CASSSTRGGPDTQYF; CDR3nt: TGTGCCAGCAGCTCAACGCGGGGGGGCCCAGATACGCAGTATTTT
abundance: -; d_gene: TRBD2; j_gene: TRBJ2-1; v_gene: TRBV7-3; CDR3aa: CASSLWGTSGNNYNEQFF; CDR3nt: TGTGCCAGCAGCTTATGGGGGACTAGCGGGAATAACTACAATGAGCAGTTCTTC